Listed here are 3 T cell receptor beta chains from one sample, sequenced in a study of beta chain features in type 1 diabetes. Of the isolated RNA, all was reverse transcribed, and so the sequenced material was expressed TCRB transcripts. Profiled with immunoSEQ multiplex PCR; TCRdb holds only in-frame clones, not every one. The sample lists about 130,000 clones, 7.5% to 9.5% occurring once. General observations from the study: For Type 1 diabetes patients, all four CD4+ subsets carried TCRB CDR3s that were moderately but significantly shorter.

No antigens are known for them. Sequenced input: central memory CD4+ T cells from blood. The receptors originated from a man under 40 with type 1 diabetes.

This clone showed up just a few times. This chain joins TRBV9 and TRBJ2-1; perhaps TRBD1 as D (5 bases). Between the trimmed V and J ends, which lost 0 bases and 7 bases, there was a span of 11 bases. Germline-derived CDR1 and CDR2 are SGDLS and YYNGEE. The CDR3 is 14 amino acids. This CDR3 reads CASSVATGWNEQFF. CDR3 sequence (DNA): TGTGCCAGCAGCGTAGCTACAGGTTGGAATGAGCAGTTCTTC.

This clone occurred a few times. The chain is built from TRBV19 and TRBJ1-5; 10 bases align to TRBD1. In germline, CDR1 is LNHDA, CDR2 SQIVND (reference sequence). Trimming removed 9 bases from V and 5 bases from J; junction bases left unmatched: 10. The CDR3 is made up of 15 amino acids. Written as DNA, the CDR3 is TGTGCCAGCACCTCCGGACAGGGGGGGTATCAGCCCCAGCATTTT. It codes for CASTSGQGGYQPQHF.

Many counts were recorded for this clone. V is TRBV27 and J is TRBJ2-7; 8 bases are shared with TRBD1. This CDR3 contains 15 residues. Germline assignment: CDR1 MNHEY and CDR2 SMNVEV (reference sequence). The V and J ends lost 1 base and 3 bases, in that order; junction bases with no gene match: 5. For the CDR3, the DNA is TGTGCCAGCAGTTTATACGACAGGGGAGACTACGAGCAGTACTTC. Its translation is CASSLYDRGDYEQYF.